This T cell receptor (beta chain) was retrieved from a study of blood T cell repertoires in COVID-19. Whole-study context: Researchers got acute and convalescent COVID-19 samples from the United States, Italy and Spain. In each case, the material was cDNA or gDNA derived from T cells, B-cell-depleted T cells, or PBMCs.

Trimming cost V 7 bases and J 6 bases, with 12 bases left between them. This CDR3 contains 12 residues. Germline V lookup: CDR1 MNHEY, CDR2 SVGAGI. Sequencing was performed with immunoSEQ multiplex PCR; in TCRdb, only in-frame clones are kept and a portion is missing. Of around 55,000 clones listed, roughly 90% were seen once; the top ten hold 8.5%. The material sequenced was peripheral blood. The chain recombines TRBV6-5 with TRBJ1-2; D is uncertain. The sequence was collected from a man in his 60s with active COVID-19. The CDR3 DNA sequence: TGTGCCAGCACCGACCGTACAGATGGCTACACCTTC. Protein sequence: CASTDRTDGYTF.